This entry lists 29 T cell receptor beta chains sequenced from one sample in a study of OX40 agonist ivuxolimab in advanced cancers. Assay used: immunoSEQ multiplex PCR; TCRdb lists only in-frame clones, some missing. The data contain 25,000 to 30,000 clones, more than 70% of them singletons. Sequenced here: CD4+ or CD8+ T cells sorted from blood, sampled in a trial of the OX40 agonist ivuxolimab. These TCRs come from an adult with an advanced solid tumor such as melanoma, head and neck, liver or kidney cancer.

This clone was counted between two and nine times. The CDR3 loop is CASSTLGGTEAFF. Written as DNA, the CDR3 is TGTGCCAGTAGCACCCTCGGGGGGACTGAAGCTTTCTTT. The J gene is TRBJ1-1, the V gene TRBV19, with a tentative D call TRBD1 (5 bases). V was shortened by 6 bases and J by 5 bases, with 13 bases between the two germline ends. Per the germline V gene, CDR1 is LNHDA and CDR2 is SQIVND (reference sequence). The CDR3 runs 13 residues.

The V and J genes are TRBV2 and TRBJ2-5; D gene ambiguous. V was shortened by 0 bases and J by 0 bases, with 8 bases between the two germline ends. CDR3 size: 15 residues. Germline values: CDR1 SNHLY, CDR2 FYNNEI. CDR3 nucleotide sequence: TGTGCCAGCAGTGAAGCGCTTGGCTACCAAGAGACCCAGTACTTC. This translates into CASSEALGYQETQYF.

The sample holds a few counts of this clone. For the CDR3, the DNA is TGTGCCAGCAGCTCGGGACTAGAGCAGTACTTC. Protein product: CASSSGLEQYF. The chain recombines TRBV7-2 with TRBJ2-7, with TRBD2 matching over 7 bases. With V trimmed by 4 bases and J by 7 bases, 1 base remained unmatched. Germline loops: CDR1 SGHTA, CDR2 FQGNSA. The CDR3 sequence is 11 residues long. The variable domain in full, completed from reference TRBV7-2 and TRBJ2-7, reads GAGVSQSPSNKVTEKGKDVELRCDPISGHTALYWYRQSLGQGLEFLIYFQGNSAPDKSGLPSDRFSAERTGGSVSTLTIQRTQQEDSAVYLCASSSGLEQYFGPGTRLTVT.

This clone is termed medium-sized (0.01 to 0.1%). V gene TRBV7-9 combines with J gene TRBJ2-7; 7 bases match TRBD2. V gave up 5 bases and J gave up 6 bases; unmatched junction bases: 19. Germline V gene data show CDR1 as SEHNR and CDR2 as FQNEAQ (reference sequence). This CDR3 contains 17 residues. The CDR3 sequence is CASSPTMSSGAYGEQYF. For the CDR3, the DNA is TGTGCCAGCAGCCCCACCATGTCAAGCGGGGCTTACGGCGAGCAGTACTTC.

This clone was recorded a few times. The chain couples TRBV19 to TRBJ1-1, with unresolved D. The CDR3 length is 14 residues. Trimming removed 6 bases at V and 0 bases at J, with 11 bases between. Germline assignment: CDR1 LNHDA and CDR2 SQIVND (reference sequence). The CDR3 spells CASRLRIMNTEAFF. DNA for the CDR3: TGTGCCAGTAGACTCAGGATCATGAACACTGAAGCTTTCTTT.

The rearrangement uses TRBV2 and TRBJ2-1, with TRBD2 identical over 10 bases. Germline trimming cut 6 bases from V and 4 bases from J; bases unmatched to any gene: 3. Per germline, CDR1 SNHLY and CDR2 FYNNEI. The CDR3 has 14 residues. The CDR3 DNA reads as TGTGCCAGCAGAACTAGCGGGATTTACAATGAGCAGTTCTTC. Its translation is CASRTSGIYNEQFF.

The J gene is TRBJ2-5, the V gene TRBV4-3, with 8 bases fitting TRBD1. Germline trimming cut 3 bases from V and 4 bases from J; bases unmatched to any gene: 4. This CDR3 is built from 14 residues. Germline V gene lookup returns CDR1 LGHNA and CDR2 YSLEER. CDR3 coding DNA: TGCGCCAGCAGCCAGGCCACAGGGGGAGAGACCCAGTACTTC. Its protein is CASSQATGGETQYF.

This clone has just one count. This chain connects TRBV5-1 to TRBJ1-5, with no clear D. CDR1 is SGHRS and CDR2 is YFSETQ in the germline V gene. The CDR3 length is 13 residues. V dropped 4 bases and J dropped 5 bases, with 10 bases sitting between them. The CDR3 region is CASSDDTDQPQHF. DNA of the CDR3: TGCGCCAGCAGCGACGACACCGATCAGCCCCAGCATTTT.

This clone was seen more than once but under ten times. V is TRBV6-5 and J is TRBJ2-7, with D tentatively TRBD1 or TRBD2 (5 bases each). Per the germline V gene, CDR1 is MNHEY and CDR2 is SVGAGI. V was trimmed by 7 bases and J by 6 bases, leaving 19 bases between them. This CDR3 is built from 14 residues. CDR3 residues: CASNVSGTPPEQYF. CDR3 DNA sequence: TGTGCCAGCAATGTCTCCGGGACCCCCCCCGAGCAGTACTTC.

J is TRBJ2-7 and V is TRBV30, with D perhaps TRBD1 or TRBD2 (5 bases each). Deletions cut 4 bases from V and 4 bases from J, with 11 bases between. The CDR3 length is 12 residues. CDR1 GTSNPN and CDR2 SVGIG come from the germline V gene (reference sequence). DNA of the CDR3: TGTGCCTGGAATCCGGGGCCATACGAGCAGTACTTC. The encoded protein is CAWNPGPYEQYF.

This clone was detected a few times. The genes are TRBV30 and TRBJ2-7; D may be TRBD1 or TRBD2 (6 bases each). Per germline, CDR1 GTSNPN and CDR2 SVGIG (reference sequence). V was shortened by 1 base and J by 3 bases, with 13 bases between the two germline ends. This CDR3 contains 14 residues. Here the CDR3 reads CAWSGGTLYYEQYF. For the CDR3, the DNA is TGTGCCTGGAGTGGCGGGACATTATACTACGAGCAGTACTTC.

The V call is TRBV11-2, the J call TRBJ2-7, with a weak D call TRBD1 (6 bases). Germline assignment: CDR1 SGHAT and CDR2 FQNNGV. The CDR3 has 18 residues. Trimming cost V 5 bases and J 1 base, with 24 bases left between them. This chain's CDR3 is CASSTIDLIYRESYEQYF. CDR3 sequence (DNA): TGTGCCAGCAGCACAATCGACCTCATTTACAGGGAATCCTACGAGCAGTACTTC.

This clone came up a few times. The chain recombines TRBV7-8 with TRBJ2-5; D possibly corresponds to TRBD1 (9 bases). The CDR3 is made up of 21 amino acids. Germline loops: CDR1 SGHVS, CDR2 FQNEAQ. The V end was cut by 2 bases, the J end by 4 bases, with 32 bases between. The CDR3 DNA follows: TGTGCCAGCAGCTTATTTCCACCCGGGACAGGGCCACTAGCGGCCGGAGAGACCCAGTACTTC. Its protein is CASSLFPPGTGPLAAGETQYF.

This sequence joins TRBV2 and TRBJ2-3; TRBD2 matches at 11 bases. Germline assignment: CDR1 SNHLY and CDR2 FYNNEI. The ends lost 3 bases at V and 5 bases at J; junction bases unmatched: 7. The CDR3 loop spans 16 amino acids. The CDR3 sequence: CASSDYSGGAGDTQYF. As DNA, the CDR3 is TGTGCCAGCAGTGATTATAGCGGGGGGGCGGGAGATACGCAGTATTTT.

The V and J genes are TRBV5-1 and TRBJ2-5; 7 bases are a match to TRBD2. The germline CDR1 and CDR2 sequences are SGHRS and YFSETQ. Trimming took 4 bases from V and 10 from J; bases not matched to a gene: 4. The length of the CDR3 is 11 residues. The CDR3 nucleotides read TGCGCCAGCAGCGGTGGGGGGGTCCAGTACTTC. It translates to CASSGGGVQYF.

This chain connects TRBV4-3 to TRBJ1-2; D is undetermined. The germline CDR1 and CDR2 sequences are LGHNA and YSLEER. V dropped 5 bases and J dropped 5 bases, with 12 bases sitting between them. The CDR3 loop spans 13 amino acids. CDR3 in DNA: TGCGCCAGCAGCTACTGGGGAGGGTATGGCTACACCTTC. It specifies CASSYWGGYGYTF.

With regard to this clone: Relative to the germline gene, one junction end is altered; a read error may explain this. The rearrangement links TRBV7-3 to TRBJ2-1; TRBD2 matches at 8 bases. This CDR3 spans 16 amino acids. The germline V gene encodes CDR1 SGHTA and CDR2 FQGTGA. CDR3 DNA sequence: TGTGCCAGCAGTTTAATACTAGCGGACTCCTACAATGAGCAGTTCTTC. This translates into CASSLILADSYNEQFF.

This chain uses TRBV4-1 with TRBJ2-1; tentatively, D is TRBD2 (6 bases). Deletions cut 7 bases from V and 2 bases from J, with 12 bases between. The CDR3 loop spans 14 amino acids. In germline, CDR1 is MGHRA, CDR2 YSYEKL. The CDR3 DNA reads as TGCGCCAGCACCTGGGACTCGACCTACAATGAGCAGTTCTTC. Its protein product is CASTWDSTYNEQFF.

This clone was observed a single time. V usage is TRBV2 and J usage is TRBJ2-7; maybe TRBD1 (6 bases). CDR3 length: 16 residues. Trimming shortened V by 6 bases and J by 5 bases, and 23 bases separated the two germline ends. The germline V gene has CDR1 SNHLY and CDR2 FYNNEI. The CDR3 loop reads CASRDPGGLLSDEQYF. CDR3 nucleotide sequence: TGTGCCAGCAGGGACCCTGGGGGCTTGCTAAGCGACGAGCAGTACTTC.

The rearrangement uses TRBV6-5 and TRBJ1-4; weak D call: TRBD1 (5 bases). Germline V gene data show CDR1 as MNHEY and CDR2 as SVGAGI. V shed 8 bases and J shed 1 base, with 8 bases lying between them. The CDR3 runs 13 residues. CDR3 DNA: TGTGCCAGCCGACAGCAAACTAATGAAAAACTGTTTTTT. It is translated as CASRQQTNEKLFF.

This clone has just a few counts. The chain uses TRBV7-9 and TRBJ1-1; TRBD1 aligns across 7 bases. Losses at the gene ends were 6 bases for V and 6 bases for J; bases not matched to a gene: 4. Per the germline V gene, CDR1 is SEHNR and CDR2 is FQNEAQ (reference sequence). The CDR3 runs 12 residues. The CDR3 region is CASSWDSAEAFF. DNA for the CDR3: TGTGCCAGCAGTTGGGACAGCGCTGAAGCTTTCTTT. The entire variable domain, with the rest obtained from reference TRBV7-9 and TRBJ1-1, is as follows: DTGVSQNPRHKITKRGQNVTFRCDPISEHNRLYWYRQTLGQGPEFLTYFQNEAQLEKSRLLSDRFSAERPKGSFSTLEIQRTEQGDSAMYLCASSWDSAEAFFGQGTRLTVV.

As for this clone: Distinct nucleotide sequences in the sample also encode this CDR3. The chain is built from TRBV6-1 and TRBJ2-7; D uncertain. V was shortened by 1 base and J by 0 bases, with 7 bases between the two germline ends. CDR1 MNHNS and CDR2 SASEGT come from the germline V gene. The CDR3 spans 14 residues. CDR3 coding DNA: TGTGCCAGCAGTGAAGTGGTGAGCTCCTACGAGCAGTACTTC. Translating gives CASSEVVSSYEQYF.

The CDR3 reads CASSLLAANTGELFF. The CDR3 DNA sequence: TGTGCCAGCAGTTTATTGGCCGCGAACACCGGGGAGCTGTTTTTT. The gene calls are TRBV27 and TRBJ2-2; D remains unclear. With 1 base removed from V and 0 bases from J, the gap between germline ends came to 6 bases. Germline V gene lookup returns CDR1 MNHEY and CDR2 SMNVEV (reference sequence). The CDR3 spans 15 residues.

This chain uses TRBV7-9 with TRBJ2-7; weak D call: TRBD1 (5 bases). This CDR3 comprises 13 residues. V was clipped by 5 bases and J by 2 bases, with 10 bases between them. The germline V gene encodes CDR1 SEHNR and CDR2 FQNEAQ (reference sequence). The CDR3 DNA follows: TGTGCCAGCAGCCCTGGGGCCACCTACGAGCAGTACTTC. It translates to CASSPGATYEQYF.

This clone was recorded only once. The chain's CDR3 is CASSQPAGGPYEQYF. The CDR3 coding sequence is TGCGCCAGCAGCCAACCAGCGGGGGGGCCATACGAGCAGTACTTC. This chain uses TRBV5-1 with TRBJ2-7; 10 bases are shared with TRBD2. The germline V gene has CDR1 SGHRS and CDR2 YFSETQ. The V segment lost 4 bases and the J segment 4 bases; nucleotides outside the gene matches: 8. There are 15 residues in the CDR3.

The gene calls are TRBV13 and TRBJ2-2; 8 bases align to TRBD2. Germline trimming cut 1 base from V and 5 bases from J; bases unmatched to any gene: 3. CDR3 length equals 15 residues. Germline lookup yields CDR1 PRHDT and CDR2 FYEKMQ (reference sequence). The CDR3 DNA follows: TGTGCCAGCAGCTTAGCCGGGGGGGCGACCGGGGAGCTGTTTTTT. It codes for CASSLAGGATGELFF. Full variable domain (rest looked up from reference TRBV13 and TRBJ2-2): AAGVIQSPRHLIKEKRETATLKCYPIPRHDTVYWYQQGPGQDPQFLISFYEKMQSDKGSIPDRFSAQQFSDYHSELNMSSLELGDSALYFCASSLAGGATGELFFGEGSRLTVL.

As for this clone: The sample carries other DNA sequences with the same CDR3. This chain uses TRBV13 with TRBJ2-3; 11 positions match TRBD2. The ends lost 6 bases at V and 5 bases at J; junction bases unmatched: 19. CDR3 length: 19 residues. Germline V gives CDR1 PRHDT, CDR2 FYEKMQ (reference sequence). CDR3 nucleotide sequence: TGTGCCAGCAGTCCACGGGGGACTAGCGGAGGGGGGTTGGAAGATACGCAGTATTTT. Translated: CASSPRGTSGGGLEDTQYF. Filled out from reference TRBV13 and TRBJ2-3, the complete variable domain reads AAGVIQSPRHLIKEKRETATLKCYPIPRHDTVYWYQQGPGQDPQFLISFYEKMQSDKGSIPDRFSAQQFSDYHSELNMSSLELGDSALYFCASSPRGTSGGGLEDTQYFGPGTRLTVL.

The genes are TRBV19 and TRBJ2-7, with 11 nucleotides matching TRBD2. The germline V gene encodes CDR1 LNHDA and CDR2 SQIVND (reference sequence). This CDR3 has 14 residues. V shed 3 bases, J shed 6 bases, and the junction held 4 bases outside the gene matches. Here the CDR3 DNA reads TGTGCCAGTAGTATTGGGCTAGCGGGAGGCGAGCAGTACTTC. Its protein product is CASSIGLAGGEQYF.

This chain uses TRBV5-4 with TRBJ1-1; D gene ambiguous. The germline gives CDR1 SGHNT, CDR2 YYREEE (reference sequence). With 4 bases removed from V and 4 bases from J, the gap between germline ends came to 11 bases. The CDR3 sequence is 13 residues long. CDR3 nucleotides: TGTGCCAGCAGCCCGTACTCTGGCACTGAAGCTTTCTTT. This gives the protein CASSPYSGTEAFF.